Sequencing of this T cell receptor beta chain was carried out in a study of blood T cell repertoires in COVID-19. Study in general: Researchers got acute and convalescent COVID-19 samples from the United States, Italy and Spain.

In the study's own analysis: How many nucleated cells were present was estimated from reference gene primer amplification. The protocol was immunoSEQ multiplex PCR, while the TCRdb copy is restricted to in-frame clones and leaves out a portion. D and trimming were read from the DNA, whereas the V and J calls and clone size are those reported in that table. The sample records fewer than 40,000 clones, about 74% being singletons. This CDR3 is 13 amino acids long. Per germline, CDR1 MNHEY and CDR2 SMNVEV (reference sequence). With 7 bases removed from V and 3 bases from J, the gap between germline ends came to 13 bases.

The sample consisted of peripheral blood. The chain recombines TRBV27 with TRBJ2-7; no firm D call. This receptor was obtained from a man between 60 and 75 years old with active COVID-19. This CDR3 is CASNRPTYYEQYF. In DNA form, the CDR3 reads TGTGCCAGCAACAGACCTACCTACTACGAGCAGTACTTC.